The rows below give T cell receptor beta chains drawn from one sample of a study of blood T cell repertoires in COVID-19. Assay used: immunoSEQ multiplex PCR; TCRdb lists only in-frame clones, some missing. The sample records about 320,000 clones, 75% to 90% being singletons. The sequenced material came from PBMCs or T cells enriched from blood (not recorded which). The receptors were sampled from a woman aged 30 to 39 who had been exposed to COVID-19. Each CDR3 is given with its conserved first and last residue. The order of the fields is clone size, J gene, D gene, V gene, CDR3 protein, CDR3 DNA. The D gene is left open where the match is weak. The size of a clone is reported for some rows only, either as once, few or many, or as a class for expanded clones.

>.|TRBJ1-2|.|TRBV27
CATAAGNYGYTF
TGTGCCACGGCGGCAGGGAACTATGGCTACACCTTC
>.|TRBJ2-7|.|TRBV28
CASTLPRPGDTYEQYF
TGTGCCAGCACCCTCCCCCGGCCAGGGGATACCTACGAGCAGTACTTC
>.|TRBJ2-5|.|TRBV4-3
CASSQDALEETQYF
TGCGCCAGCAGCCAAGATGCTCTAGAGGAGACCCAGTACTTC
>.|TRBJ1-2|TRBD1|TRBV18
CASSPQGQGPYSYGYTF
TGTGCCAGCTCACCACAAGGACAGGGTCCTTACAGCTATGGCTACACCTTC
>.|TRBJ1-2|TRBD1|TRBV28
CASSLRDRAGGYTF
TGTGCCAGCAGCCTGCGGGACAGGGCAGGCGGCTACACCTTC
>.|TRBJ1-2|TRBD1|TRBV4-1
CASSQAKGQGAYGYTF
TGCGCCAGCAGCCAAGCCAAAGGACAGGGAGCATATGGCTACACCTTC
>once|TRBJ2-7|TRBD2|TRBV19
CASSSQGTSGNSYEQYF
TGTGCCAGTAGTTCTCAAGGGACTAGCGGGAACTCCTACGAGCAGTACTTC
>.|TRBJ2-7|TRBD1|TRBV6-1
CASSEEGGDRGRDEQYF
TGTGCCAGCAGTGAAGAAGGGGGAGACAGGGGGCGCGACGAGCAGTACTTC
>.|TRBJ2-7|.|TRBV21-1
CASSIVGPYGYEQYF
TGTGCCAGCAGCATTGTCGGTCCATATGGCTACGAGCAGTACTTC
>.|TRBJ2-3|.|TRBV7-6
CASSLRTERIDTQYF
TGTGCCAGCAGCTTGAGGACAGAGAGAATCGATACGCAGTATTTT
>.|TRBJ1-2|.|TRBV12-3/TRBV12-4
CASSPGRGHGYTF
TGTGCCAGCAGCCCCGGGAGGGGCCATGGCTACACCTTC
>.|TRBJ1-6|TRBD1|TRBV9
CASSSGQSSYNSPLHF
TGTGCCAGCAGCTCGGGACAGAGCTCCTATAATTCACCCCTCCACTTT
>.|TRBJ2-1|TRBD2|TRBV5-1
CASSHGLGTNEQFF
TGCGCCAGCAGCCACGGACTAGGAACGAATGAGCAGTTCTTC
>once|TRBJ1-2|.|TRBV20-1
CSVQAFYGYTF
TGCAGTGTCCAGGCTTTCTATGGCTACACCTTC
>.|TRBJ2-7|.|TRBV7-6
CASSPSGPTYEQYF
TGTGCCAGCAGCCCCAGCGGACCTACCTACGAGCAGTACTTC
>.|TRBJ2-5|TRBD2|TRBV2
CASSETSGGASETQYF
TGTGCCAGCAGCGAGACTAGCGGGGGGGCCTCAGAGACCCAGTACTTC